This T cell receptor beta chain came from a study of blood T cell repertoires in COVID-19. Generated by immunoSEQ multiplex PCR, the TCRdb table keeps only in-frame clones and is missing some. This table holds over 100,000 clones, approximately 80% found once. Deletions cut 3 bases from V and 4 bases from J, with 12 bases between. The CDR3 has 14 amino acids. Germline V CDR1 and CDR2: LNHDA, SQIVND (reference sequence). J is TRBJ1-1 and V is TRBV19; no definite D call. Material: peripheral blood. This TCR was sampled from a woman aged 45 to 65 with acute or convalescent COVID-19. The CDR3 bases are TGTGCCAGTAGTATCGGAGGGTTCGGCACTGAAGCTTTCTTT. Amino acid sequence: CASSIGGFGTEAFF.